This entry lists 18 T cell receptor beta chains sequenced from one sample in a study of cytomegalovirus exposure and HLA in healthy donors. A multiplex PCR was run with 60 Vbeta primers and 13 Jbeta primers. The assay was immunoSEQ multiplex PCR, and TCRdb's table has in-frame clones only and misses some. The sample has some 100,000 clones; roughly 77% are singletons. The sample was PBMCs. These receptors all come from a woman aged 45-65 years in good health and CMV-seropositive.

This sequence joins TRBV6-1 and TRBJ2-3; D is perhaps TRBD2 (6 bases). Deletions cut 0 bases from V and 2 bases from J, with 15 bases between. Per the germline V gene, CDR1 is MNHNS and CDR2 is SASEGT. The CDR3 has 17 residues. The CDR3 DNA is TGTGCCAGCAGTGAAGCGGGACTCCGGGACTTCACAGATACGCAGTATTTT. Amino acid sequence: CASSEAGLRDFTDTQYF.

This clone appeared once. This chain uses TRBV5-5 with TRBJ2-7; D is unclear. The CDR3 consists of 13 residues. Per the germline V gene, CDR1 is SGHKS and CDR2 is YYEKEE (reference sequence). V was clipped by 4 bases and J by 0 bases, with 8 bases between them. The CDR3 protein is CASSLVSSYEQYF. The CDR3 bases are TGTGCCAGCAGCCTTGTGAGCTCCTACGAGCAGTACTTC.

The CDR3 loop reads CASSAGLAGTNEQFF. CDR3 coding DNA: TGTGCCAGCAGCGCGGGACTAGCGGGAACAAATGAGCAGTTCTTC. V gene TRBV7-3 combines with J gene TRBJ2-1; 13 bases align to TRBD2. This CDR3 spans 15 amino acids. In germline, CDR1 is SGHTA, CDR2 FQGTGA. J was trimmed by 7 bases and V by 5 bases; bases with no gene match: 5.

This clone has more than one count but fewer than ten. V and J are TRBV30 and TRBJ2-5, with D perhaps TRBD1 (6 bases). Germline CDR1 and CDR2: GTSNPN and SVGIG (reference sequence). CDR3 size: 16 residues. Trimming left V 0 bases short and J 4 bases short, with 18 bases between. DNA for the CDR3: TGTGCCTGGAGTGTAGGGGGTAATATCAAGGGAGAGACCCAGTACTTC. This translates into CAWSVGGNIKGETQYF.

The rearrangement joins TRBV6-1 to TRBJ2-3; D is unresolved. The CDR3 spans 15 residues. V lost 0 bases to trimming and J lost 2 bases, with 9 bases between them. Germline-derived CDR1 and CDR2 are MNHNS and SASEGT. This CDR3 reads CASSEARRITDTQYF. CDR3 DNA: TGTGCCAGCAGTGAAGCGAGGCGGATCACAGATACGCAGTATTTT.

The rearrangement links TRBV5-6 to TRBJ2-3, with TRBD1 identical over 9 bases. The junction had 17 bases not matched to a gene; V was cut back by 5 bases and J by 1 base. The germline gives CDR1 SGHDT, CDR2 YYEEEE. CDR3 size: 19 residues. This CDR3 is CASRPDRGGRDWGTDTQYF. CDR3 nucleotide sequence: TGTGCCAGCAGGCCGGACAGGGGAGGGCGAGACTGGGGCACAGATACGCAGTATTTT. The full variable domain, with the rest looked up from reference TRBV5-6 and TRBJ2-3, is DAGVTQSPTHLIKTRGQQVTLRCSPKSGHDTVSWYQQALGQGPQFIFQYYEEEERQRGNFPDRFSGHQFPNYSSELNVNALLLGDSALYLCASRPDRGGRDWGTDTQYFGPGTRLTVL.

The chain is built from TRBV7-9 and TRBJ2-4; 12 bases agree with TRBD2. CDR1 is SEHNR, CDR2 FQNEAQ, per germline (reference sequence). Germline trimming cut 4 bases from V and 0 bases from J; bases unmatched to any gene: 10. The CDR3 totals 19 residues. This CDR3 reads CASSSPSSGRAGAKNIQYF. The DNA for the CDR3 is TGTGCCAGCAGCTCCCCTTCTAGCGGGAGGGCCGGAGCCAAAAACATTCAGTACTTC.

The J gene is TRBJ2-7, the V gene TRBV2; 9 bases align to TRBD1. This CDR3 has 12 amino acids. The germline gives CDR1 SNHLY, CDR2 FYNNEI. J lost 3 bases, V lost 8 bases, and 2 bases had no gene match. The CDR3 DNA is TGTGCCAGCCGGGACAGGGTCTACGAGCAGTACTTC. This sequence encodes CASRDRVYEQYF.

This clone was counted a single time. The rearrangement links TRBV10-1 to TRBJ2-1; D is unresolved. The V and J ends lost 8 bases and 2 bases respectively, with 7 bases between them. Germline lookup yields CDR1 WNHNN and CDR2 SYGVQD (reference sequence). The CDR3 totals 12 residues. The CDR3 here is CASSGPYNEQFF. The CDR3 region has the DNA TGCGCCAGCTCGGGTCCCTACAATGAGCAGTTCTTC.

The V gene is TRBV5-1, the J gene TRBJ2-5, with TRBD1 identical over 7 bases. Germline loops: CDR1 SGHRS, CDR2 YFSETQ. V lost 3 bases to trimming and J lost 1 base; unmatched junction nucleotides: 3. The CDR3 sequence is 14 residues long. The CDR3 nucleotides are TGCGCCAGCAGCTCGTGGACAGGCCAAGAGACCCAGTACTTC. As protein: CASSSWTGQETQYF.

V usage is TRBV6-5 and J usage is TRBJ2-7; 9 nucleotides line up with TRBD1. CDR1 is MNHEY, CDR2 SVGAGI, per germline. The CDR3 is 12 residues long. CDR3 protein: CLWTGERREQYF. CDR3 DNA sequence: TGTCTATGGACAGGGGAGAGGCGCGAGCAGTACTTC.

This sequence joins TRBV13 and TRBJ2-3, with 11 bases lining up with TRBD2. This CDR3 region has 16 residues. Looked up from germline, CDR1 is PRHDT and CDR2 is FYEKMQ (reference sequence). Trimming cost V 4 bases and J 4 bases; bases outside gene matches: 7. In DNA, the CDR3 is TGTGCCAGCAGCTCTACTAGCGGGAGTTCCCCAGATACGCAGTATTTT. Its translation: CASSSTSGSSPDTQYF.

The rearrangement joins TRBV11-2 to TRBJ2-7; D may be TRBD2 (6 bases). CDR3 length: 16 residues. The V and J ends lost 0 bases and 3 bases respectively, with 15 bases between them. Germline V gene data show CDR1 as SGHAT and CDR2 as FQNNGV. CDR3 in amino acids: CASSLDPAGLSYEQYF. CDR3 coding DNA: TGTGCCAGCAGCTTAGATCCAGCGGGTCTTAGCTACGAGCAGTACTTC.

The rearrangement joins TRBV6-5 to TRBJ1-1; maybe TRBD1 (6 bases). Germline assignment: CDR1 MNHEY and CDR2 SVGAGI. V lost 6 bases, J lost 1 base, and 9 bases lay in between. CDR3 size: 13 residues. The CDR3 DNA is TGTGCCAGCAGCGGGACATGGAACACTGAAGCTTTCTTT. This sequence encodes CASSGTWNTEAFF.

This chain joins TRBV7-2 and TRBJ2-5; D gene ambiguous. V shed 2 bases and J shed 5 bases, with 9 bases lying between them. The CDR3 sequence is 13 residues long. Germline CDR1 SGHTA, CDR2 FQGNSA. The CDR3 DNA sequence: TGTGCCAGCAGCTTAAGATCAGTGGAGACCCAGTACTTC. Protein sequence: CASSLRSVETQYF. The full variable domain, completed using reference TRBV7-2 and TRBJ2-5, is GAGVSQSPSNKVTEKGKDVELRCDPISGHTALYWYRQSLGQGLEFLIYFQGNSAPDKSGLPSDRFSAERTGGSVSTLTIQRTQQEDSAVYLCASSLRSVETQYFGPGTRLLVL.

In this sample, this clone turned up a few times. Its ends do not fully match the called genes, so a read error is possible. CDR3 in DNA: TGTGCCAGCAGTCCTGGGAGAGGAAGGGTCTTC. The encoded protein is CASSPGRGRVF. The genes are TRBV28 and TRBJ2-1; TRBD2 is a possible D gene (5 bases). CDR3 length: 11 amino acids. Germline loops: CDR1 MDHEN, CDR2 SYDVKM. The variable domain in full, with the rest retrieved from reference TRBV28 and TRBJ2-1, is DVKVTQSSRYLVKRTGEKVFLECVQDMDHENMFWYRQDPGLGLRLIYFSYDVKMKEKGDIPEGYSVSREKKERFSLILESASTNQTSMYLCASSPGRGRVFGPGTRLTVL.

The rearrangement joins TRBV15 to TRBJ1-5; 8 positions match TRBD1. This CDR3 comprises 16 residues. Germline CDR1 is LNHNV and CDR2 is YYDKDF (reference sequence). Germline trimming cut 5 bases from V and 4 bases from J; bases unmatched to any gene: 10. Here the CDR3 reads CATSRARDRMNQPQHF. The CDR3 DNA sequence: TGTGCCACCAGCCGTGCCCGGGACAGGATGAATCAGCCCCAGCATTTT.

The chain employs TRBV7-9 and TRBJ1-1; TRBD1 aligns across 8 bases. Germline CDR1 SEHNR, CDR2 FQNEAQ (reference sequence). Losses at the gene ends were 4 bases for V and 1 base for J; bases not matched to a gene: 11. The CDR3 covers 17 residues. This CDR3 reads CASSYVTGGVGNTEAFF. The CDR3 DNA follows: TGTGCCAGCAGCTACGTAACAGGGGGGGTCGGGAACACTGAAGCTTTCTTT.